The 5 T cell receptor beta chains below come from one sample, sequenced in a study of T cells after yellow fever vaccination. TCRdb re-analysed the 5' RACE reads in MiXCR, keeping a single row per CDR3 protein. The table lists hundreds of thousands of distinct CDR3 sequences, roughly an eighth of them singletons. Sequencing used PBMCs, obtained on the day of the yellow fever booster vaccination. The origin of the receptors is a man aged 25-45 years who received the YFV17D yellow fever vaccine.

V gene TRBV15 combines with J gene TRBJ2-4; 14 bases fit TRBD2. V was pared by 0 bases and J by 7 bases, with 11 bases of the junction left unmatched. Per germline, CDR1 LNHNV and CDR2 YYDKDF (reference sequence). There are 19 residues in the CDR3. The chain's CDR3 is CATSREGIGLAGGWNIQYF. The CDR3 bases are TGTGCCACCAGCAGAGAGGGGATCGGACTAGCGGGAGGATGGAACATTCAGTACTTC. The variable domain in full, completed from reference TRBV15 and TRBJ2-4, reads DAMVIQNPRYQVTQFGKPVTLSCSQTLNHNVMYWYQQKSSQAPKLLFHYYDKDFNNEADTPDNFQSRRPNTSFCFLDIRSPGLGDTAMYLCATSREGIGLAGGWNIQYFGAGTRLSVL.

This clonotype was seen only a few times. The gene calls are TRBV7-3 and TRBJ2-3; 8 positions match TRBD2. Trimming removed 2 bases from V and 6 bases from J; junction bases left unmatched: 1. Germline assignment: CDR1 SGHTA and CDR2 FQGTGA. The CDR3 has 13 residues. The CDR3 DNA reads as TGTGCCAGCAGCTTACGGGAGGGGGATACGCAGTATTTT. This translates into CASSLREGDTQYF.

The chain recombines TRBV20-1 with TRBJ2-3; no definite D call. This CDR3 has 14 residues. The germline V and J ends were trimmed by 2 bases and 0 bases, with 9 bases remaining between them. Germline V lookup: CDR1 DFQATT, CDR2 SNEGSKA (reference sequence). CDR3 nucleotides: TGCAGTGCTAGAATAGACACTAGCACAGATACGCAGTATTTT. Its protein is CSARIDTSTDTQYF.

V and J are TRBV18 and TRBJ2-1; D call uncertain. The CDR3 consists of 13 residues. Germline loops: CDR1 KGHSH, CDR2 LQKENI. The V gene lost 3 bases and the J gene lost 5 bases, with 8 bases spanning the gap. The CDR3 nucleotides read TGTGCCAGCTCACCGGGATTTAACAATGAGCAGTTCTTC. Translation gives CASSPGFNNEQFF.

This clonotype has a count of ten or more. V gene TRBV6-5 combines with J gene TRBJ2-5; TRBD2 might be the D (6 bases). Germline-derived CDR1 and CDR2 are MNHEY and SVGAGI. The CDR3 is 11 residues long. V was cut by 2 bases and J by 10 bases, with 8 bases left in between. CDR3 amino acids: CASSYGRGQYF. As DNA, the CDR3 is TGTGCCAGCAGTTACGGGCGGGGCCAGTACTTC.